This record concerns one T cell receptor (beta chain) sequence. Antigen: not known. The sample is drawn from a study of blood T cells in healthy people across ages. General study results and limits: When one million T cells were used, diversity estimates were thought to be underestimates.

A second PCR of roughly 7 to 11 cycles used a sample-barcoded 5' primer and a J-beta primer mix. Via MiXCR, TCRdb re-called the 5' RACE reads, giving one row per CDR3 protein. The data contain about 640,000 distinct CDR3 sequences, 45% to 65% of them singletons. The germline gives CDR1 KGHSH, CDR2 LQKENI. The CDR3 extends over 16 amino acids. V dropped 0 bases and J dropped 6; count of bases not matched to a gene: 0. Total RNA was extracted at no less than 5 micrograms per sample. The sequenced sample was blood. The chain uses TRBV18 and TRBJ2-1; TRBD2 matches 15 bases. The receptor was isolated from a man aged 60 to 75 in good health. In DNA form, the CDR3 reads TGTGCCAGCTCACCACCGGGACTAGCGGGGGGCAATGAGCAGTTCTTC. Translated: CASSPPGLAGGNEQFF.